Below are 25 T cell receptor beta chains sequenced from a single sample in a study of T cells in Graves' hyperthyroidism and ophthalmopathy. TCR beta CDR3 sequences were amplified from RNA transcripts. The primer set for the first-round RT-PCR of the TCR CDR3 was HTBI. TCRdb itself ran the multiplex PCR reads through MiXCR, one entry per CDR3 protein. The sample includes some 500,000 distinct CDR3 sequences, about an eighth seen only once; the top ten take less than 20%. Sequenced sample: blood. The receptors stem from a woman between 18 and 29 years old with Graves' hyperthyroidism.

This clonotype was counted many times. The chain has TRBV30 and TRBJ2-1; 10 bases match TRBD1. V lost 3 bases, J lost 9 bases, and 5 bases stayed unmatched. CDR3 length: 13 amino acids. CDR1 and CDR2 from the germline V gene are GTSNPN and SVGIG (reference sequence). The CDR3 sequence is CAWRGQGPGEQFF. CDR3 nucleotide sequence: TGTGCCTGGAGGGGACAGGGGCCGGGTGAGCAGTTCTTC.

The V call is TRBV20-1, the J call TRBJ1-5; no clear D gene. Between the trimmed V and J ends, which lost 1 base and 0 bases, there was a span of 7 bases. Germline V gene lookup returns CDR1 DFQATT and CDR2 SNEGSKA (reference sequence). The CDR3 contains 14 residues. The CDR3 DNA is TGCAGTGCTAGAGCTTCTCGTAGCAATCAGCCCCAGCATTTT. This encodes CSARASRSNQPQHF.

This clonotype has just one count. The chain has TRBV15 and TRBJ2-1; 9 nucleotides match TRBD1. The V gene end was trimmed by 5 bases and the J gene end by 7 bases; junction bases not matched to a gene: 12. This CDR3 has 16 amino acids. CDR1 and CDR2 (germline): LNHNV, YYDKDF (reference sequence). The DNA of the CDR3 is TGTGCCACCAGCGGGGGCCGCGGACAGGGGAAAAATGAGCAGTTCTTC. This encodes CATSGGRGQGKNEQFF.

This clonotype was found many times. The genes are TRBV28 and TRBJ2-7; a weak D match, TRBD2 (5 bases). This CDR3 is built from 14 residues. V was trimmed by 5 bases and J by 4 bases, leaving 15 bases between them. From germline, CDR1 is MDHEN and CDR2 SYDVKM. CDR3 sequence reads: CASSPHSGKYEQYF. CDR3 nucleotides: TGTGCCAGCAGTCCTCACTCGGGGAAATACGAGCAGTACTTC.

This clonotype was seen at least ten times. This chain joins TRBV11-3 and TRBJ2-1; the match to TRBD2 covers 12 bases. The ends lost 4 bases at V and 9 bases at J; junction bases unmatched: 19. This CDR3 spans 19 amino acids. Germline lookup yields CDR1 SGHNT and CDR2 YENEEA. The CDR3 coding sequence is TGTGCCAGCAGCTCACCCGCCTCTAGCGGGAGGGCCGCATATATTGAGCAGTTCTTC. Protein: CASSSPASSGRAAYIEQFF. Filled out from reference TRBV11-3 and TRBJ2-1, the complete variable domain reads EAGVVQSPRYKIIEKKQPVAFWCNPISGHNTLYWYLQNLGQGPELLIRYENEEAVDDSQLPKDRFSAERLKGVDSTLKIQPAELGDSAVYLCASSSPASSGRAAYIEQFFGPGTRLTVL.

The gene calls are TRBV12-3 or TRBV12-4 and TRBJ1-2, with 8 bases that match TRBD1. The CDR3 is made up of 15 amino acids. Germline trimming cut 6 bases from V and 9 bases from J; bases unmatched to any gene: 15. DNA of the CDR3: TGTGCCAGCAGCCCACCCGGGACAGGAAGGAACAGCTACACCTTC. This codes for CASSPPGTGRNSYTF.

This clonotype came up many times. V is TRBV28 and J is TRBJ2-2; D is undetermined. Germline CDR1 is MDHEN and CDR2 is SYDVKM. This CDR3 is 13 amino acids long. Deletions cut 3 bases from V and 4 bases from J, with 6 bases between. CDR3 sequence reads: CASSFSVTGELFF. DNA for the CDR3: TGTGCCAGCAGTTTTTCGGTCACCGGGGAGCTGTTTTTT.

This clonotype occurred many times. The chain combines TRBV24-1 with TRBJ2-1; TRBD2 matches 8 bases. Germline-derived CDR1 and CDR2 are KGHDR and SFDVKD. The trim removed 2 bases at V and 6 bases at J, leaving 23 bases unmatched. The CDR3 loop spans 21 amino acids. CDR3 nucleotide sequence: TGTGCCACCAGTGATTCTAGCGGCGTTACTAGCGGAGTGTGGCCCGTCAATGAGCAGTTCTTC. Translation gives CATSDSSGVTSGVWPVNEQFF.

This clonotype showed up many times. The gene calls are TRBV9 and TRBJ2-1; D uncertain. Germline V gene data show CDR1 as SGDLS and CDR2 as YYNGEE. V lost 4 bases to trimming and J lost 6 bases, with 14 bases between them. This CDR3 is 14 amino acids long. In DNA form, the CDR3 reads TGTGCCAGCAGCTCCAGCGACTTGGGCAATGAGCAGTTCTTC. Its protein is CASSSSDLGNEQFF.

This clonotype has just a few counts. The chain uses TRBV19 and TRBJ1-2; maybe TRBD1 (6 bases). Trimming took off 10 bases at V and 2 bases at J, with 17 bases between the two ends. Germline CDR1 and CDR2: LNHDA and SQIVND (reference sequence). The CDR3 contains 14 residues. The CDR3, as DNA: TGTGCCATATCCCCTAGCACAGGGAACTATGGCTACACCTTC. Translating it yields CAISPSTGNYGYTF. Filled out from reference TRBV19 and TRBJ1-2, the complete variable domain reads DGGITQSPKYLFRKEGQNVTLSCEQNLNHDAMYWYRQDPGQGLRLIYYSQIVNDFQKGDIAEGYSVSREKKESFPLTVTSAQKNPTAFYLCAISPSTGNYGYTFGSGTRLTVV.

This clonotype was detected ten times or more. The J gene is TRBJ1-2, the V gene TRBV19; D unresolved. The V end lost 0 bases, the J end lost 10 bases, and 6 bases lay between the germline ends. The CDR3 totals 11 residues. CDR1 is LNHDA and CDR2 is SQIVND in the germline V gene (reference sequence). CDR3 residues: CASSIELTYTF. The CDR3 DNA reads TGTGCCAGTAGTATAGAGCTGACCTACACCTTC. Drawing the rest from reference TRBV19 and TRBJ1-2, the complete variable domain is DGGITQSPKYLFRKEGQNVTLSCEQNLNHDAMYWYRQDPGQGLRLIYYSQIVNDFQKGDIAEGYSVSREKKESFPLTVTSAQKNPTAFYLCASSIELTYTFGSGTRLTVV.

This clonotype has a handful of counts. The J gene is TRBJ2-7, the V gene TRBV30; no clear D. There are 12 residues in the CDR3. Trimming cost V 0 bases and J 6 bases, with 9 bases left between them. CDR1 and CDR2 (germline): GTSNPN, SVGIG (reference sequence). The CDR3 DNA reads TGTGCCTGGAGTGTATCTGGATCCGAGCAGTACTTC. This translates into CAWSVSGSEQYF.

This clonotype was seen ten or more times. V gene TRBV30 combines with J gene TRBJ2-7; TRBD1 aligns across 7 bases. From germline, CDR1 is GTSNPN and CDR2 SVGIG (reference sequence). V lost 3 bases to trimming and J lost 3 bases; unmatched junction nucleotides: 5. The CDR3 runs to 13 residues. CDR3 region: CAWSRDSYYEQYF. The DNA for the CDR3 is TGTGCCTGGAGCCGGGACAGCTACTACGAGCAGTACTTC.

Ten or more counts support this clonotype. The chain carries TRBV19 and TRBJ2-1; D might be TRBD1 or TRBD2, each matching 5 bases. The V end was cut by 3 bases, the J end by 1 base, with 10 bases between. From germline, CDR1 is LNHDA and CDR2 SQIVND (reference sequence). The CDR3 covers 15 residues. For the CDR3, the DNA is TGTGCCAGTAGTATTTTGGGGACGTCCTACAATGAGCAGTTCTTC. This gives the protein CASSILGTSYNEQFF.

This clonotype was recorded at least ten times. The chain links TRBV29-1 to TRBJ2-1; D possibly corresponds to TRBD2 (6 bases). The CDR3 totals 14 residues. V was cut by 4 bases and J by 3 bases, with 13 bases left in between. CDR1 and CDR2 (germline): SQVTM, ANQGSEA. As DNA, the CDR3 is TGCAGCGTTGGTGTACTAGCAGACTACAATGAGCAGTTCTTC. Translated: CSVGVLADYNEQFF.

This clonotype is a singleton in its sample. The chain uses TRBV27 and TRBJ2-3, with TRBD2 matching 11 bases. The CDR3 totals 15 residues. The trim removed 6 bases at V and 5 bases at J, leaving 7 bases unmatched. Germline CDR1 is MNHEY and CDR2 is SMNVEV (reference sequence). The CDR3 sequence: CASRGLAGMRDTQYF. As DNA, the CDR3 is TGTGCCAGCAGAGGACTAGCGGGCATGAGAGATACGCAGTATTTT.

This clonotype showed up just a few times. The chain recombines TRBV6-9 with TRBJ1-1; 8 bases agree with TRBD1. Germline CDR1 reads MNHGY; CDR2 reads SVAAGI. The junction had 7 bases not matched to a gene; V was cut back by 6 bases and J by 1 base. CDR3 length: 15 amino acids. CDR3 in DNA: TGTGCCAGCAGGATAGACAGGGGAGGGAACACTGAAGCTTTCTTT. It encodes CASRIDRGGNTEAFF.

This clonotype showed up just a few times. One base away lies a much larger clone, so this may be a sequencing read error. J is TRBJ2-5 and V is TRBV20-1; TRBD1 aligns across 7 bases. CDR1 and CDR2 (germline): DFQATT, SNEGSKA (reference sequence). The CDR3 contains 12 residues. With 3 bases clipped from V and 11 bases from J, the junction kept 9 bases outside the gene matches. This chain's CDR3 is CSARGDSGSQYF. The CDR3 bases are TGCAGTGCTAGGGGGGACAGCGGTTCTCAGTACTTC.

This clonotype appeared a few times. J is TRBJ2-5 and V is TRBV9; possibly TRBD1 or TRBD2 for D (5 bases each). CDR1 is SGDLS and CDR2 is YYNGEE in the germline V gene. The germline V and J ends were trimmed by 0 bases and 2 bases, with 14 bases remaining between them. CDR3 length: 16 residues. The CDR3 reads CASSVGDPPVQETQYF. The CDR3 DNA follows: TGTGCCAGCAGCGTAGGGGACCCCCCCGTACAAGAGACCCAGTACTTC.

The chain has TRBV27 and TRBJ2-3; 14 bases line up with TRBD2. Germline CDR1 MNHEY, CDR2 SMNVEV (reference sequence). The CDR3 runs to 18 residues. The V gene end was trimmed by 5 bases and the J gene end by 1 base; junction bases not matched to a gene: 8. In DNA, the CDR3 is TGTGCCAGCAGTCCCGGGACTAGCGGGAGACGAGGCACAGATACGCAGTATTTT. This sequence encodes CASSPGTSGRRGTDTQYF.

This clonotype has a count of ten or more. Sequence at one end of the junction differs from germline and may be a read error. V gene TRBV27 combines with J gene TRBJ1-1; tentatively, D is TRBD1 (5 bases). CDR1 and CDR2 from the germline V gene are MNHEY and SMNVEV (reference sequence). This CDR3 contains 13 residues. DNA of the CDR3: TGCGCCAGCAGCTTGGGGGAGGGCACTGAAGCTTTCTTT. The encoded protein is CASSLGEGTEAFF.

The table lists this clonotype with many counts. V and J are TRBV18 and TRBJ2-2; D unresolved. V dropped 2 bases and J dropped 6 bases, with 7 bases sitting between them. Germline V CDR1 and CDR2: KGHSH, LQKENI. There are 13 residues in the CDR3. The CDR3 sequence is CASSPSGAGELFF. The CDR3 bases are TGTGCCAGCTCACCATCGGGTGCCGGGGAGCTGTTTTTT.

On this clonotype itself: This may come from a read error, since a much larger clone is one base off. The chain uses TRBV6-4 and TRBJ2-3, with TRBD1 matching 7 bases. V gave up 4 bases and J gave up 2 bases; unmatched junction bases: 6. Germline assignment: CDR1 MRHNA and CDR2 SNTAGT. This CDR3 has 15 amino acids. The CDR3 DNA sequence: TGTGCCAGCAGTGGGACAGGTATCGACACAGATACGCAGTATTTT. Amino acids: CASSGTGIDTDTQYF.

This clonotype was detected ten times or more. This chain joins TRBV11-2 and TRBJ2-1, with a weak D call TRBD2 (6 bases). The V gene's germline CDR1 is SGHAT and CDR2 FQNNGV. This CDR3 has 15 residues. Trimming cost V 5 bases and J 7 bases, with 18 bases left between them. This CDR3 reads CASSARRDHWNEQFF. The CDR3 DNA reads as TGTGCCAGCAGCGCGAGGCGGGACCATTGGAATGAGCAGTTCTTC.

This clonotype was counted many times. The chain has TRBV10-1 and TRBJ1-1; D may be TRBD1 (6 bases). Between the trimmed V and J ends, which lost 3 bases and 9 bases, there was a span of 14 bases. Germline V CDR1 and CDR2: WNHNN, SYGVQD (reference sequence). The CDR3 runs to 13 residues. The CDR3 coding sequence is TGCGCCAGCAGTGAAGGGGGTCCTCGCCAAGCTTTCTTT. This gives the protein CASSEGGPRQAFF.